The 22 T cell receptor beta chains below all came from one sample that was sequenced in a study of blood T cell repertoires in COVID-19. Clones were sequenced by immunoSEQ multiplex PCR, and TCRdb holds only the in-frame ones, with some missing. Of about 240,000 clones in the sample, about nine tenths were seen once. Sequenced material: peripheral blood. The receptors derive from a man aged 55 to 70 who had recovered from COVID-19.

This clone was found once. The chain couples TRBV3-1 (or the pseudogene TRBV3-2) to TRBJ1-1, with D tentatively TRBD1 (6 bases). Per germline, CDR1 LGHDT and CDR2 YNNKEL (reference sequence). With 2 bases removed from V and 1 base from J, the gap between germline ends came to 8 bases. The CDR3 is 14 residues long. CDR3 in amino acids: CASSQRGGNTEAFF. The CDR3, as DNA: TGTGCCAGCAGCCAAAGAGGGGGGAACACTGAAGCTTTCTTT.

This rearrangement joins TRBV19 to TRBJ1-5; D possibly corresponds to TRBD1 (6 bases). Germline CDR1 reads LNHDA; CDR2 reads SQIVND (reference sequence). Trimming cost V 5 bases and J 1 base, with 9 bases left between them. This CDR3 is 14 amino acids long. CDR3 DNA sequence: TGTGCCAGTAGTGTACAGGGAAGCAATCAGCCCCAGCATTTT. It encodes CASSVQGSNQPQHF.

The gene calls are TRBV7-8 and TRBJ1-4; 7 bases are shared with TRBD1. Per the germline V gene, CDR1 is SGHVS and CDR2 is FQNEAQ. V lost 4 bases, J lost 0 bases, and 5 bases stayed unmatched. The CDR3 has 16 residues. CDR3 sequence reads: CASSWGQTTTNEKLFF. The CDR3, as DNA: TGTGCCAGCAGCTGGGGACAGACGACAACTAATGAAAAACTGTTTTTT.

The V gene is TRBV25-1, the J gene TRBJ2-2; D uncertain. CDR1 MGHDK and CDR2 SYGVNS come from the germline V gene. CDR3 length: 14 residues. The ends were cut back, 1 base at V and 6 bases at J, with 9 bases in the middle. CDR3 sequence reads: CASSEFGFPGELFF. DNA of the CDR3: TGTGCCAGCAGTGAATTCGGGTTCCCCGGGGAGCTGTTTTTT.

The V gene is TRBV25-1, the J gene TRBJ1-3, with D possibly being TRBD1 (5 bases). The CDR3 loop spans 17 amino acids. The germline V and J ends were trimmed by 2 bases and 0 bases, with 14 bases remaining between them. Germline V gives CDR1 MGHDK, CDR2 SYGVNS. The DNA for the CDR3 is TGTGCCAGCAGTGAAGGGGCAGCATCCTACTCTGGAAACACCATATATTTT. This gives the protein CASSEGAASYSGNTIYF.

The chain joins TRBV6-5 to TRBJ1-2; D perhaps matches TRBD1 (6 bases). Between the trimmed V and J ends, which lost 8 bases and 4 bases, there was a span of 14 bases. Germline values: CDR1 MNHEY, CDR2 SVGAGI. This CDR3 is 13 amino acids long. The CDR3 here is CASGLTGSYGYTF. CDR3 DNA: TGTGCCAGCGGACTCACAGGGTCCTATGGCTACACCTTC.

This clone was counted once. The chain links TRBV27 to TRBJ2-2; D remains unclear. V was trimmed by 5 bases and J by 3 bases, leaving 7 bases between them. This CDR3 region has 13 residues. Germline lookup yields CDR1 MNHEY and CDR2 SMNVEV (reference sequence). CDR3 loop: CASSREDTGELFF. The DNA for the CDR3 is TGTGCCAGCAGTCGTGAGGACACCGGGGAGCTGTTTTTT.

The chain uses TRBV7-2 and TRBJ2-1, with TRBD2 identical over 11 bases. The CDR3 has 18 residues. The V and J ends lost 2 bases and 0 bases, in that order; junction bases with no gene match: 6. The germline V gene encodes CDR1 SGHTA and CDR2 FQGNSA. CDR3 loop: CASSLSSGGPSSYNEQFF. DNA for the CDR3: TGTGCCAGCAGCTTATCTAGCGGGGGGCCCAGCTCCTACAATGAGCAGTTCTTC.

The CDR3 sequence is CAIRGTEGSYEQYF. Here the CDR3 DNA reads TGTGCCATCAGAGGGACAGAGGGAAGCTACGAGCAGTACTTC. The chain links TRBV10-3 to TRBJ2-7, with 7 bases identical to TRBD1. CDR3 length: 14 residues. Looked up from germline, CDR1 is ENHRY and CDR2 is SYGVKD. The J segment lost 3 bases and the V segment lost 6 bases, leaving 8 bases of the junction unmatched.

The genes are TRBV19 and TRBJ2-7, with TRBD2 as a possible D gene (5 bases). The CDR3 is 12 amino acids. V was shortened by 7 bases and J by 5 bases, with 12 bases between the two germline ends. Germline CDR1 is LNHDA and CDR2 is SQIVND (reference sequence). Here the CDR3 DNA reads TGTGCCAGTACTAATTGGGGAGACGAGCAGTACTTC. Residues: CASTNWGDEQYF. The full variable domain, its missing parts supplied by reference TRBV19 and TRBJ2-7, is DGGITQSPKYLFRKEGQNVTLSCEQNLNHDAMYWYRQDPGQGLRLIYYSQIVNDFQKGDIAEGYSVSREKKESFPLTVTSAQKNPTAFYLCASTNWGDEQYFGPGTRLTVT.

The V and J genes are TRBV7-2 and TRBJ1-5; a weak D match, TRBD1 (6 bases). Trimming stripped 1 base from V and 0 bases from J, with 10 bases between. The V gene's germline CDR1 is SGHTA and CDR2 FQGNSA. CDR3 length: 16 amino acids. The CDR3 here is CASSLVGGASNQPQHF. The CDR3 DNA reads TGTGCCAGCAGCTTAGTTGGGGGGGCTAGCAATCAGCCCCAGCATTTT.

The gene calls are TRBV30 and TRBJ1-3, with no clear D. V gave up 5 bases and J gave up 0 bases, with 11 bases separating them. CDR3 length: 14 amino acids. Looked up from germline, CDR1 is GTSNPN and CDR2 is SVGIG (reference sequence). The CDR3 loop reads CAWYHGSSGNTIYF. The CDR3 nucleotides are TGTGCCTGGTATCACGGGAGCTCTGGAAACACCATATATTTT.

This clone was detected only a few times. The genes are TRBV15 and TRBJ1-3; no reliable D call. CDR3 length: 16 amino acids. V was pared by 5 bases and J by 2 bases, with 16 bases between. Germline V CDR1 and CDR2: LNHNV, YYDKDF (reference sequence). The CDR3 coding sequence is TGTGCCACCAGCGCGAGGGTAGGGTACACTGGAAACACCATATATTTT. Its translation: CATSARVGYTGNTIYF.

This chain joins TRBV7-2 and TRBJ2-3; D is perhaps TRBD2 (7 bases). The CDR3 loop spans 15 amino acids. Trimming stripped 5 bases from V and 1 base from J, with 13 bases between. Germline assignment: CDR1 SGHTA and CDR2 FQGNSA. The CDR3 nucleotides are TGTGCCAGCAGCCCCGTAGGGGGGGGCACAGATACGCAGTATTTT. Translating it yields CASSPVGGGTDTQYF. Variable domain in full (rest from reference TRBV7-2 and TRBJ2-3): GAGVSQSPSNKVTEKGKDVELRCDPISGHTALYWYRQSLGQGLEFLIYFQGNSAPDKSGLPSDRFSAERTGGSVSTLTIQRTQQEDSAVYLCASSPVGGGTDTQYFGPGTRLTVL.

The V gene is TRBV2, the J gene TRBJ1-5; D not certain. With 7 bases removed from V and 6 bases from J, the gap between germline ends came to 13 bases. In germline, CDR1 is SNHLY, CDR2 FYNNEI. The CDR3 is 13 amino acids. In nucleotides, the CDR3 is TGTGCCAGCAATCTTCTCCCTCTTCAGCCCCAGCATTTT. Protein: CASNLLPLQPQHF.

The rearrangement joins TRBV6-5 to TRBJ1-2; D not resolved. CDR3 length equals 15 residues. Germline CDR1 MNHEY, CDR2 SVGAGI. The V end lost 6 bases, the J end lost 5 bases, and 19 bases lay between the germline ends. The CDR3 nucleotides read TGTGCCAGCAGCCATATGTCGGAGTTGGCTTATGGCTACACCTTC. It yields the protein CASSHMSELAYGYTF.

This sequence joins TRBV3-1 (or the pseudogene TRBV3-2) and TRBJ1-1; TRBD1 is a possible D gene (5 bases). V lost 0 bases to trimming and J lost 7 bases, with 6 bases between them. The CDR3 spans 12 residues. Germline CDR1 is LGHDT and CDR2 is YNNKEL (reference sequence). This CDR3 reads CASSQDRVEAFF. CDR3 nucleotides: TGTGCCAGCAGCCAAGACAGGGTTGAAGCTTTCTTT.

The chain is built from TRBV15 and TRBJ1-5; a possible D gene is TRBD1 (6 bases). The germline V and J ends were trimmed by 6 bases and 4 bases, with 13 bases remaining between them. The CDR3 runs to 14 residues. Germline CDR1 is LNHNV and CDR2 is YYDKDF (reference sequence). The CDR3 region has the DNA TGTGCCACCAGAAACAGGGTATCTAATCAGCCCCAGCATTTT. The encoded protein is CATRNRVSNQPQHF.

This clone was seen more than once but under ten times. The chain recombines TRBV5-6 with TRBJ1-3, with D possibly matching TRBD1 (5 bases). Germline V lookup: CDR1 SGHDT, CDR2 YYEEEE. Trimming left V 4 bases short and J 8 bases short, with 16 bases between. The CDR3 covers 14 residues. The chain's CDR3 is CASSPSVREHTIYF. Here the CDR3 DNA reads TGTGCCAGCAGCCCCTCAGTCAGGGAACACACCATATATTTT.

This sequence joins TRBV27 and TRBJ2-1; no clear D gene. Germline V CDR1 and CDR2: MNHEY, SMNVEV (reference sequence). The CDR3 extends over 13 amino acids. Trimming left V 2 bases short and J 13 bases short, with 15 bases between. The CDR3 spells CASSLELPNPQFF. The CDR3 bases are TGTGCCAGCAGTTTAGAGCTTCCTAACCCCCAGTTCTTC.

The rearrangement links TRBV19 to TRBJ2-3; D might be TRBD2 (6 bases). V lost 4 bases and J 1 base, leaving 21 bases between the germline ends. The germline CDR1 and CDR2 sequences are LNHDA and SQIVND (reference sequence). The CDR3 totals 18 residues. The CDR3 region is CASSTQNTPTGGTDTQYF. CDR3 DNA sequence: TGTGCCAGTAGTACGCAAAATACCCCAACGGGGGGCACAGATACGCAGTATTTT.

This chain connects TRBV29-1 to TRBJ1-2; 7 bases are shared with TRBD1. The V gene's germline CDR1 is SQVTM and CDR2 ANQGSEA. With V trimmed by 4 bases and J by 4 bases, 24 bases remained unmatched. CDR3 size: 19 residues. CDR3 nucleotides: TGCAGCGTTGTGGACCCCCGGGGCGGGACAGACGTCAAGGGCTATGGCTACACCTTC. It encodes CSVVDPRGGTDVKGYGYTF.